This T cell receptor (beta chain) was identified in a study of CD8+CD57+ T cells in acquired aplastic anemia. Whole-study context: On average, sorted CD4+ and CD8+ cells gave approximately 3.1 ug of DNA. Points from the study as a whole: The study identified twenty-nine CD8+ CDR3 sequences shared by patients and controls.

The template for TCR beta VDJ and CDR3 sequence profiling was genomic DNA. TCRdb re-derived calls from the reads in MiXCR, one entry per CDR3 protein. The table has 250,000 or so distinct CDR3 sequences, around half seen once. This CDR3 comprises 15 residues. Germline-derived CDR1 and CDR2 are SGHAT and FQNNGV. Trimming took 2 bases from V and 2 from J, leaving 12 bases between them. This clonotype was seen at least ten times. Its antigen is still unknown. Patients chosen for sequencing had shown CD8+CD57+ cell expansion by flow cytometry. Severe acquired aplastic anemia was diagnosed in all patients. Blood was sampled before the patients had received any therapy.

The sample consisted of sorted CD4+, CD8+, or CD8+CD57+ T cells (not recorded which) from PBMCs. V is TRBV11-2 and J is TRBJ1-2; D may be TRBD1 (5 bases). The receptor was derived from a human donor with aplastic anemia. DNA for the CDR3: TGTGCCAGCAGCTTATGGCAGGGAGTGAACTATGGCTACACCTTC. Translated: CASSLWQGVNYGYTF.